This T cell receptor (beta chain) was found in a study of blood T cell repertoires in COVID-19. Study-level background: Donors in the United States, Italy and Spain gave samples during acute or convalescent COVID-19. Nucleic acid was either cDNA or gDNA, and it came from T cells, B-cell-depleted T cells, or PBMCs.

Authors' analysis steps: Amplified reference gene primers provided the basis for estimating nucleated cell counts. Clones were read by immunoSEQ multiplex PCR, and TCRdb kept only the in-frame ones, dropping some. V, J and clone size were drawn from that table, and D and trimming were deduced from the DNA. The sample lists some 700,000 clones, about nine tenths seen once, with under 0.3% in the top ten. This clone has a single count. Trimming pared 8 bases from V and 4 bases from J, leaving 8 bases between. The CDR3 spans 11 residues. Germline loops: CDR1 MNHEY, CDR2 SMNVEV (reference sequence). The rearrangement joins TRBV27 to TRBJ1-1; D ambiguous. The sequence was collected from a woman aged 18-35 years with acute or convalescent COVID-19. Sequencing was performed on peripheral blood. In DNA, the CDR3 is TGTGCCAGCTTAGGAGGCACTGAAGCTTTCTTT. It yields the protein CASLGGTEAFF.